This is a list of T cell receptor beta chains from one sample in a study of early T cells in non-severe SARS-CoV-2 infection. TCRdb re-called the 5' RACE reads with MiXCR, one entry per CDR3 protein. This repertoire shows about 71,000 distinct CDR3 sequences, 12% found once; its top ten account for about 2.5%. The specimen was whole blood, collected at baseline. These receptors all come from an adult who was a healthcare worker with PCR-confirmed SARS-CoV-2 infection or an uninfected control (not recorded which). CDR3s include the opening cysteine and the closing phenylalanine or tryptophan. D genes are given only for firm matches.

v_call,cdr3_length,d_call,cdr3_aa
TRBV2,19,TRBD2,CASTRGRLAGGRVTDTQYF
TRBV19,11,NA,CASFKDYGYTF
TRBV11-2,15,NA,CASSLPGRANEKLFF
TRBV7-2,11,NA,CASSLTLPLHF
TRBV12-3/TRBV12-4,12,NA,CASSSLGTEAFF
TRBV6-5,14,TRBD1,CASSYFGTGGQQYF
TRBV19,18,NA,CASTRDPGGFSGANVLTF
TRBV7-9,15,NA,CASSSNPYHQETQYF
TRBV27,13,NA,CASSLGERQPQHF
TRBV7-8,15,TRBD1,CASTRDRGPVNEQFF
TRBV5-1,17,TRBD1,CASSLGAPTGKNYEQYF
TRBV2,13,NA,CASSGNVGPEAFF
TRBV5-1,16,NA,CASSLEWGVAPGELFF
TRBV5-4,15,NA,CASSLAGTNNSPLHF
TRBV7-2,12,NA,CASSANYYEQYF
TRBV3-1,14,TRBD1,CASSQATGRETQYF
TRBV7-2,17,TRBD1,CASSSQGQGFTYNEQFF
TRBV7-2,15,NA,CASSLKRANTGELFF
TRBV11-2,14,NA,CASSLSRRGTEAFF
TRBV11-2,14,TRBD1,CASSNSFQGVEQYF
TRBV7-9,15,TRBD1,CASSLARDRGSGYTF
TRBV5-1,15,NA,CASSLEEGSMDEQFF
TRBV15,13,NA,CATERNPNTEAFF
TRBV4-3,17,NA,CASSQDMAGISTDTQYF
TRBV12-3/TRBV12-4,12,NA,CASRLGVRPQHF
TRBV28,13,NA,CASSFGNTGELFF
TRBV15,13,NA,CATSQTANTEAFF
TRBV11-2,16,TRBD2,CASSLSSGGVRETQYF